The 17 T cell receptor beta chains presented below share a single source sample, sequenced in a study of cytomegalovirus exposure and HLA in healthy donors. PCR primers comprised 60 Vbeta and 13 Jbeta primers. Assay: immunoSEQ multiplex PCR; the TCRdb copy retains only in-frame clones and omits some. The sample's table shows about 44,000 clones. The sample comprised PBMCs. These receptors originate from a male donor in good health and CMV-seronegative.

The chain uses TRBV7-9 and TRBJ2-7, with TRBD2 as a possible D gene (5 bases). Trimming took 3 bases from V and 4 from J, leaving 10 bases between them. The germline CDR1 and CDR2 sequences are SEHNR and FQNEAQ (reference sequence). This CDR3 region has 13 residues. The CDR3 DNA is TGTGCCAGCAGCTTGGACGGGGTGTACGAGCAGTACTTC. It translates to CASSLDGVYEQYF.

The J gene is TRBJ1-1, the V gene TRBV5-4; D may be TRBD1 (6 bases). V lost 4 bases and J 6 bases, leaving 19 bases between the germline ends. This CDR3 has 15 amino acids. In germline, CDR1 is SGHNT, CDR2 YYREEE (reference sequence). Written as DNA, the CDR3 is TGTGCCAGCAGCGCCACAGGGTCTGATGTCCCTGAAGCTTTCTTT. It specifies CASSATGSDVPEAFF.

The rearrangement uses TRBV5-1 and TRBJ2-3; a weak D match, TRBD2 (7 bases). The CDR3 loop spans 14 amino acids. V was shortened by 3 bases and J by 9 bases, with 17 bases between the two germline ends. Germline V gene data show CDR1 as SGHRS and CDR2 as YFSETQ. The CDR3 spells CASSSSGGGGTQYF. The DNA of the CDR3 is TGCGCCAGCAGCTCCAGCGGAGGGGGAGGGACGCAGTATTTT.

The gene calls are TRBV4-1 and TRBJ2-5, with a tentative D call TRBD1 (5 bases). The J call may be wrong; the DNA end is better matched by TRBJ2-7. The CDR3 covers 13 residues. Germline CDR1 MGHRA, CDR2 YSYEKL. CDR3 in DNA: TGCGCCAGCAGCCCCCGGCAGGGCGGCGAGCAGTACTTC. Translating gives CASSPRQGGEQYF.

V gene TRBV30 combines with J gene TRBJ2-7, with 7 bases aligning to TRBD1. V was clipped by 2 bases and J by 1 base; unmatched bases: 5. Germline CDR1 and CDR2: GTSNPN and SVGIG (reference sequence). The CDR3 is 14 residues long. The chain's CDR3 is CAWSRQGGSYEQYF. The CDR3, as DNA: TGTGCCTGGAGTAGACAGGGTGGATCCTACGAGCAGTACTTC.

V is TRBV2 and J is TRBJ2-2, with TRBD1 matching over 10 bases. From germline, CDR1 is SNHLY and CDR2 FYNNEI. V trimming: 8 bases; J trimming: 5 bases; junction bases outside the gene matches: 14. CDR3 size: 17 residues. The chain's CDR3 is CASGRRQGARLTGELFF. The CDR3 DNA follows: TGTGCCAGCGGGCGGAGACAGGGGGCGCGGTTGACCGGGGAGCTGTTTTTT.

V is TRBV11-2 and J is TRBJ2-3, with 7 bases that match TRBD2. Trimming cost V 4 bases and J 0 bases; bases outside gene matches: 1. The CDR3 covers 14 residues. CDR1 SGHAT and CDR2 FQNNGV come from the germline V gene. CDR3 bases: TGTGCCAGCAGCTCGGGAGGAAGCACAGATACGCAGTATTTT. Residues: CASSSGGSTDTQYF.

The chain is built from TRBV27 and TRBJ2-7; 11 bases line up with TRBD1. Trimming at V came to 6 bases and at J to 2 bases, leaving 6 bases not matched to a gene. Germline-derived CDR1 and CDR2 are MNHEY and SMNVEV (reference sequence). This CDR3 region has 15 residues. CDR3 loop: CASRTWTGGTYEQYF. The CDR3 DNA reads as TGTGCCAGCAGGACCTGGACAGGGGGCACCTACGAGCAGTACTTC.

The V and J genes are TRBV5-1 and TRBJ2-2; 12 nucleotides match TRBD2. The germline V gene has CDR1 SGHRS and CDR2 YFSETQ. The CDR3 runs 17 residues. The V gene end was trimmed by 2 bases and the J gene end by 6 bases; junction bases not matched to a gene: 8. The DNA for the CDR3 is TGCGCCAGCAGCTTAGGACTAGCGGGAAGTGGTTCCGGGGAGCTGTTTTTT. It codes for CASSLGLAGSGSGELFF.

This chain connects TRBV4-1 to TRBJ1-1, with D possibly TRBD1 on 5 matching bases. The V end lost 1 base, the J end lost 7 bases, and 7 bases lay between the germline ends. Germline V gene sequence: CDR1 MGHRA, CDR2 YSYEKL. CDR3 length: 12 amino acids. The CDR3 here is CASSQGGDEAFF. The CDR3 DNA follows: TGCGCCAGCAGCCAAGGGGGGGATGAAGCTTTCTTT.

The rearrangement joins TRBV10-3 to TRBJ2-7; a possible D gene is TRBD2 (6 bases). V lost 5 bases and J 2 bases, leaving 10 bases between the germline ends. CDR1 and CDR2 (germline): ENHRY, SYGVKD. This CDR3 is 13 amino acids long. CDR3 DNA sequence: TGTGCCATCAGTTCGTCGGGGGCCTACGAGCAGTACTTC. Translating gives CAISSSGAYEQYF.

This chain links TRBV10-1 with TRBJ1-4; no reliable D call. Per germline, CDR1 WNHNN and CDR2 SYGVQD (reference sequence). This CDR3 has 12 residues. The V end lost 8 bases, the J end lost 6 bases, and 10 bases lay between the germline ends. CDR3 nucleotides: TGCGCCAGCTCAACCACGGATGAAAAACTGTTTTTT. This codes for CASSTTDEKLFF.

This chain links TRBV7-2 with TRBJ2-7; 9 bases are shared with TRBD2. This CDR3 region has 18 residues. CDR1 is SGHTA and CDR2 is FQGNSA in the germline V gene. V was clipped by 0 bases and J by 3 bases; unmatched bases: 12. CDR3 amino acids: CASSLATSGWGRGYEQYF. DNA for the CDR3: TGTGCCAGCAGCTTAGCTACTAGCGGGTGGGGTCGGGGCTACGAGCAGTACTTC.

The CDR3 protein is CASSPPSTGTDEAFF. The CDR3 nucleotides read TGTGCCAGCTCACCACCCTCGACAGGGACTGATGAAGCTTTCTTT. The J gene is TRBJ1-1, the V gene TRBV18, with 7 bases aligning to TRBD1. Germline assignment: CDR1 KGHSH and CDR2 LQKENI. Trimming cost V 0 bases and J 7 bases; bases outside gene matches: 8. This CDR3 is 15 amino acids long. Full variable domain (remainder filled in from reference TRBV18 and TRBJ1-1): NAGVMQNPRHLVRRRGQEARLRCSPMKGHSHVYWYRQLPEEGLKFMVYLQKENIIDESGMPKERFSAEFPKEGPSILRIQQVVRGDSAAYFCASSPPSTGTDEAFFGQGTRLTVV.

This chain joins TRBV6-4 and TRBJ2-7; D is uncertain. The germline V gene has CDR1 MRHNA and CDR2 SNTAGT. The CDR3 extends over 17 amino acids. Trimming took 0 bases from V and 2 from J, leaving 17 bases between them. Here the CDR3 reads CASSDSPDAGYTYEQYF. The CDR3 nucleotides are TGTGCCAGCAGTGACTCTCCCGACGCAGGCTACACCTACGAGCAGTACTTC.

As for this clone: Compared with germline, one end of the junction differs, possibly owing to a read error. The chain employs TRBV10-1 and TRBJ2-6; 8 bases map to TRBD2. Germline V CDR1 and CDR2: WNHNN, SYGVQD (reference sequence). CDR3 length: 19 residues. The CDR3, as DNA: TGCGCCAGCGGGGGAGCTAGCGGGTCTAAATCGGGTGGGGCCAACGCCCTGACTTTC. This sequence encodes CASGGASGSKSGGANALTF.

V is TRBV19 and J is TRBJ2-1; 11 bases fit TRBD2. Germline CDR1 LNHDA, CDR2 SQIVND (reference sequence). The V and J ends lost 6 bases and 7 bases, in that order; junction bases with no gene match: 14. CDR3 length: 17 residues. This CDR3 reads CASRGSTSGTNGNEQFF. CDR3 bases: TGTGCCAGTAGAGGTTCGACTAGCGGGACCAATGGTAATGAGCAGTTCTTC.